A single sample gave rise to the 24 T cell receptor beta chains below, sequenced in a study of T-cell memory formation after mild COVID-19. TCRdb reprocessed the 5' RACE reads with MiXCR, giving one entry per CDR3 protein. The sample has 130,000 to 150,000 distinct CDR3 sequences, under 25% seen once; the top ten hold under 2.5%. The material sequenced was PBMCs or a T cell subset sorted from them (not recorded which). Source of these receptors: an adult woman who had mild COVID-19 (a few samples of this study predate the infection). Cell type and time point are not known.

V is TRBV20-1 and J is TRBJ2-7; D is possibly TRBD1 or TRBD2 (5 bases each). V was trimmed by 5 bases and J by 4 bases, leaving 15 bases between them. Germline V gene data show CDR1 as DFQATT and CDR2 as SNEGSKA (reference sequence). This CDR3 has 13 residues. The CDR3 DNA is TGCAGTGCTCCCCCGGGGCCTAGTTACGAGCAGTACTTC. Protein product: CSAPPGPSYEQYF.

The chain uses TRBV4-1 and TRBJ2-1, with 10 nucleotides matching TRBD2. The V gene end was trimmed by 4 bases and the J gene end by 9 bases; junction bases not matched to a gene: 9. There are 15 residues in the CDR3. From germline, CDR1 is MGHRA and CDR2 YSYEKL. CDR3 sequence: CASSPIAGGLGEQFF. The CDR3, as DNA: TGCGCCAGCAGCCCCATAGCGGGGGGATTGGGTGAGCAGTTCTTC.

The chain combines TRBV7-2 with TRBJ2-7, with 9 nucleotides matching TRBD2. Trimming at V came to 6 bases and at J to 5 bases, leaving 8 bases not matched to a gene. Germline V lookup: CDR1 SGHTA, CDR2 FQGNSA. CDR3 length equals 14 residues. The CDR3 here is CASSYASGKNEQYF. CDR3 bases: TGTGCCAGCAGTTATGCTAGCGGGAAGAACGAGCAGTACTTC. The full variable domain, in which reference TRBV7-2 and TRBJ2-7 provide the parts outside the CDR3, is GAGVSQSPSNKVTEKGKDVELRCDPISGHTALYWYRQSLGQGLEFLIYFQGNSAPDKSGLPSDRFSAERTGGSVSTLTIQRTQQEDSAVYLCASSYASGKNEQYFGPGTRLTVT.

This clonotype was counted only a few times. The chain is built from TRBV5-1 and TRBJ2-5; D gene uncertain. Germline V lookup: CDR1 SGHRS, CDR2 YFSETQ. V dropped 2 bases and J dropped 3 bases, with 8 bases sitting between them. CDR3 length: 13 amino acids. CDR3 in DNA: TGCGCCAGCAGCTTCGGCGGAGAAGAGACCCAGTACTTC. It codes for CASSFGGEETQYF.

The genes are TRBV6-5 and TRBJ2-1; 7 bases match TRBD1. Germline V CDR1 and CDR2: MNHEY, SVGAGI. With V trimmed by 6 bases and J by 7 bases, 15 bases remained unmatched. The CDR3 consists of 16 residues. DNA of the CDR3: TGTGCCAGCAGCCCCAAACGGCAGACAGGGAAGAATGAGCAGTTCTTC. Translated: CASSPKRQTGKNEQFF.

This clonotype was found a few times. The CDR3 DNA is TGCGCCAGCAGTTGGGACAGCCGGGAGACCCAGTACTTC. Protein product: CASSWDSRETQYF. The gene calls are TRBV10-2 and TRBJ2-5; TRBD1 matches 7 bases. Trimming removed 5 bases from V and 5 bases from J; junction bases left unmatched: 5. The germline CDR1 and CDR2 sequences are WSHSY and SAAADI. The CDR3 sequence is 13 residues long.

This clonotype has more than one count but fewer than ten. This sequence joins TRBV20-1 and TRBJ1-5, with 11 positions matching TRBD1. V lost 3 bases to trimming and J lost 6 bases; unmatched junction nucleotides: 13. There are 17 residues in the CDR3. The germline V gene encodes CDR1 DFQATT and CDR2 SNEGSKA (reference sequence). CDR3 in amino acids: CSASRGQGAVLGQPQHF. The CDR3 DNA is TGCAGTGCTAGTAGAGGACAGGGGGCGGTCCTGGGTCAGCCCCAGCATTTT.

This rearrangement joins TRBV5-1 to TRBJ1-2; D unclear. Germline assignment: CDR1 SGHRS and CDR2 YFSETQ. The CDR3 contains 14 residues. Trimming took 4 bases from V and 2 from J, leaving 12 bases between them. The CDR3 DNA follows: TGCGCCAGCAGCCCCGACGGGGTCAACTATGGCTACACCTTC. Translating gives CASSPDGVNYGYTF. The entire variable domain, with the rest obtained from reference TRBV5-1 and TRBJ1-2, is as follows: KAGVTQTPRYLIKTRGQQVTLSCSPISGHRSVSWYQQTPGQGLQFLFEYFSETQRNKGNFPGRFSGRQFSNSRSEMNVSTLELGDSALYLCASSPDGVNYGYTFGSGTRLTVV.

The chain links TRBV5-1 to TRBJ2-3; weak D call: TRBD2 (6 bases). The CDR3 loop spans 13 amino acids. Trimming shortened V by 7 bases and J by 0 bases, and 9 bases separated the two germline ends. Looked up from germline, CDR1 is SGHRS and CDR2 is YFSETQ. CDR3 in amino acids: CASGLPSTDTQYF. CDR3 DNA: TGCGCCAGCGGACTACCTAGCACAGATACGCAGTATTTT.

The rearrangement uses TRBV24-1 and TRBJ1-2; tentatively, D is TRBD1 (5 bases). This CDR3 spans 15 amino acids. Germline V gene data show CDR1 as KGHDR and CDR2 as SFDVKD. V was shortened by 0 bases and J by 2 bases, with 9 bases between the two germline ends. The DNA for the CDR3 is TGTGCCACCAGTGATTTGAGCGGGGGGAACTATGGCTACACCTTC. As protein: CATSDLSGGNYGYTF.

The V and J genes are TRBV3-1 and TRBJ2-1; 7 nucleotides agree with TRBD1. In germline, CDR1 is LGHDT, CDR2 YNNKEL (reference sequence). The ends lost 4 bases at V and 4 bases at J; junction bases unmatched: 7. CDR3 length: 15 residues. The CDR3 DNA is TGTGCCAGCAGCCCTACAGGGGCGTCTTACAATGAGCAGTTCTTC. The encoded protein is CASSPTGASYNEQFF.

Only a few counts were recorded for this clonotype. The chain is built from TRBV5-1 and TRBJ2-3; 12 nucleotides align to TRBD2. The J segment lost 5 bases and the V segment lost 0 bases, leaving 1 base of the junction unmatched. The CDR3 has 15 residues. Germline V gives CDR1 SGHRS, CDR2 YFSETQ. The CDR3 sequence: CASSLATSGRDTQYF. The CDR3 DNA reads TGCGCCAGCAGCTTGGCGACTAGCGGGAGAGATACGCAGTATTTT.

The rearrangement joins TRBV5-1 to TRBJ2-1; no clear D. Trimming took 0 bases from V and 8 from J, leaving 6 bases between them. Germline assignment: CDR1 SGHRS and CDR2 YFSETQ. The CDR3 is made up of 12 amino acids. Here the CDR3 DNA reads TGCGCCAGCAGCTTGGCCTCCGATGAGCAGTTCTTC. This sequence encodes CASSLASDEQFF.

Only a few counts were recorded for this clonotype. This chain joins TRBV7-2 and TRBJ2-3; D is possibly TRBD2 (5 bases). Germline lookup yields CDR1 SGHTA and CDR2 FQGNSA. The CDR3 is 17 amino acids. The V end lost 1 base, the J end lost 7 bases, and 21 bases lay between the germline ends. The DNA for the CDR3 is TGTGCCAGCAGCTTAGGGCGGGCTACGGGTAGAGTGTATACGCAGTATTTT. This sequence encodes CASSLGRATGRVYTQYF.

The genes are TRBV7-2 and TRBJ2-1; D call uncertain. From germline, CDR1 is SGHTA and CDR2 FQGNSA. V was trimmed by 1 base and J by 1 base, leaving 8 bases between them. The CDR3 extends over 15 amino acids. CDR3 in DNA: TGTGCCAGCAGCTTAGAGGGCAGATCCTACAATGAGCAGTTCTTC. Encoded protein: CASSLEGRSYNEQFF.

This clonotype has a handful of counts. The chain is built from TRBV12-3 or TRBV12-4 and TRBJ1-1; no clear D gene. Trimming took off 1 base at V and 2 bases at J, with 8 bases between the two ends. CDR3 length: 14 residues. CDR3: CASSLGYSNTEAFF. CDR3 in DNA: TGTGCCAGCAGTTTAGGGTACAGTAACACTGAAGCTTTCTTT.

The CDR3 loop is CSARAGRGYEQYF. The CDR3 DNA reads TGCAGTGCTAGGGCGGGCAGGGGGTACGAGCAGTACTTC. This sequence joins TRBV20-1 and TRBJ2-7; TRBD1 matches at 7 bases. Germline values: CDR1 DFQATT, CDR2 SNEGSKA (reference sequence). There are 13 residues in the CDR3. V was pared by 3 bases and J by 4 bases, with 6 bases of the junction left unmatched.

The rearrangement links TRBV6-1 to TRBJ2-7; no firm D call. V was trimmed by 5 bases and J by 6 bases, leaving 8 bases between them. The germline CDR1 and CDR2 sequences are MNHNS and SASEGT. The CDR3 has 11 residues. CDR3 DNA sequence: TGTGCCAGCAGTCGATTGGTCGAGCAGTACTTC. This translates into CASSRLVEQYF.

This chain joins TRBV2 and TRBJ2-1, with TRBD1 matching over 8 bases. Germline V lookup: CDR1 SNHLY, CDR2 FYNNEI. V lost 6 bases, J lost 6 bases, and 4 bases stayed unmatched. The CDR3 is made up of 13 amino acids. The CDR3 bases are TGTGCCAGCAGCGGGACAGGTCCCAATGAGCAGTTCTTC. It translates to CASSGTGPNEQFF.

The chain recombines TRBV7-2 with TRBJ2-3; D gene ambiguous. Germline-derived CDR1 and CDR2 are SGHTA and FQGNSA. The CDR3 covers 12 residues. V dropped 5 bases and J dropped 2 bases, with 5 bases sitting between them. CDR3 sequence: CASSKNTDTQYF. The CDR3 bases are TGTGCCAGCAGCAAAAACACAGATACGCAGTATTTT.

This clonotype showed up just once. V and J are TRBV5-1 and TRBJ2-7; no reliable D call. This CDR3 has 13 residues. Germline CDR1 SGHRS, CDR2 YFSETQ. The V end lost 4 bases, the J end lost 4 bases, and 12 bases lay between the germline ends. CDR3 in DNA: TGCGCCAGCAGCGCTGGTAAGGAATACGAGCAGTACTTC. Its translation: CASSAGKEYEQYF. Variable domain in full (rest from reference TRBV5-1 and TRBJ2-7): KAGVTQTPRYLIKTRGQQVTLSCSPISGHRSVSWYQQTPGQGLQFLFEYFSETQRNKGNFPGRFSGRQFSNSRSEMNVSTLELGDSALYLCASSAGKEYEQYFGPGTRLTVT.

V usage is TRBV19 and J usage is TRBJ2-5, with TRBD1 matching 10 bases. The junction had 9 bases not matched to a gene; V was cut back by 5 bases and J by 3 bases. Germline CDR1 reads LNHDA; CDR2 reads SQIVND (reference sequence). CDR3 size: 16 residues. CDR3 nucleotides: TGTGCCAGTAGTCCCTGGACAGGGGGTAGGGAAGAGACCCAGTACTTC. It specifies CASSPWTGGREETQYF.

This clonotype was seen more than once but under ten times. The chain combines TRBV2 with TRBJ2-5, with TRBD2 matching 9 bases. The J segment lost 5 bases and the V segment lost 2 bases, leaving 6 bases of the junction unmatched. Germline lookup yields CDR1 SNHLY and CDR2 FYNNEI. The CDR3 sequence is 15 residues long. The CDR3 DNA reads TGTGCCAGCAGTGAACACCTAGCGGGAAAGGAGACCCAGTACTTC. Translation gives CASSEHLAGKETQYF.

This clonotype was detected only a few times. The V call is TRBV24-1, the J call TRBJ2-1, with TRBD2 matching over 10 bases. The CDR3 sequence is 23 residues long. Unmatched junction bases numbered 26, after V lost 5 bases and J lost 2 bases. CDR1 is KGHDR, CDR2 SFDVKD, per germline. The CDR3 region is CATSVTSAKGLADPERTYNEQFF. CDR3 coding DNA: TGTGCCACCAGTGTTACGTCGGCCAAAGGACTAGCGGACCCCGAAAGGACCTACAATGAGCAGTTCTTC.